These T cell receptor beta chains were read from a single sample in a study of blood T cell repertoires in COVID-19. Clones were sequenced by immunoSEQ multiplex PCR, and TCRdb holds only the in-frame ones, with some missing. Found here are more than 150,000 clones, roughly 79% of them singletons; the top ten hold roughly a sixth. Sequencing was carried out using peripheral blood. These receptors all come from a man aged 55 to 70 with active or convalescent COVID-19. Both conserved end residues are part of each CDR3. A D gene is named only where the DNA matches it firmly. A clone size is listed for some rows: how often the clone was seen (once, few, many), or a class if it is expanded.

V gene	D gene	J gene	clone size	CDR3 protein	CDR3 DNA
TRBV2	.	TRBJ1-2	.	CASTPRGYYGYTF	TGTGCCAGCACCCCCAGGGGATACTATGGCTACACCTTC
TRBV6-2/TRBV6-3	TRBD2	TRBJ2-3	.	CASSYWVAGVTDTQYF	TGTGCCAGCAGTTACTGGGTAGCGGGAGTAACAGATACGCAGTATTTT
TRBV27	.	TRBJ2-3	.	CASSPLPGRSFPTLQYF	TGTGCCAGCAGTCCGCTCCCAGGCCGCTCCTTCCCCACGTTGCAGTATTTT
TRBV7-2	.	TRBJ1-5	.	CASSLLWSQPQHF	TGTGCCAGCAGCTTATTATGGAGTCAGCCCCAGCATTTT
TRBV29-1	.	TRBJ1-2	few	CSVEEWEGPYGYTF	TGCAGCGTTGAAGAGTGGGAGGGACCTTATGGCTACACCTTC
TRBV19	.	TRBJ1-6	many	CASSLGNSPLHF	TGTGCCAGCTCTCTCGGGAATTCACCCCTCCACTTT
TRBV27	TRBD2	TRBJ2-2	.	CASSLAGVLTGELFF	TGTGCCAGCAGCTTAGCGGGAGTCCTCACCGGGGAGCTGTTTTTT
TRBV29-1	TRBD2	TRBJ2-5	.	CSVGSGKGKTQYF	TGCAGCGTGGGAAGCGGGAAGGGGAAGACCCAGTACTTC
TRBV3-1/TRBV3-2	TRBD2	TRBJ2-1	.	CASSQTSGGTKFF	TGTGCCAGCAGCCAGACTAGCGGGGGCACAAAGTTCTTC
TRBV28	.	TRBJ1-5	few	CASSFGGSVQPQHF	TGTGCCAGCAGTTTTGGAGGATCGGTTCAGCCCCAGCATTTT
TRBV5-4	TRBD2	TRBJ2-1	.	CASRPTSGSPYNEQFF	TGTGCCAGCAGGCCGACTAGCGGGAGTCCCTACAATGAGCAGTTCTTC
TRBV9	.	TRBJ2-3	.	CASSVDRASRTDTQYF	TGTGCCAGCAGCGTAGATCGAGCGAGCCGCACAGATACGCAGTATTTT
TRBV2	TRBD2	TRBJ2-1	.	CASSGFSGRGISYNEQFF	TGTGCCAGCAGTGGGTTTAGCGGGAGGGGCATCTCCTACAATGAGCAGTTCTTC
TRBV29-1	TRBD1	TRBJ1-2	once	CSVGDRLYGYTF	TGCAGCGTTGGGGACAGGCTTTATGGCTACACCTTC
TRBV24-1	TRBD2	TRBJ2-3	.	CATSDPSGNSDTQYF	TGTGCCACCAGTGATCCCAGCGGGAACTCAGATACGCAGTATTTT
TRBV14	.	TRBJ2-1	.	CASSPEGGPTWEQFF	TGTGCCAGCAGCCCAGAGGGGGGACCGACCTGGGAGCAGTTCTTC
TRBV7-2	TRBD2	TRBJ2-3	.	CASSVLATRTDTQYF	TGTGCCAGCAGCGTACTAGCGACCCGTACAGATACGCAGTATTTT
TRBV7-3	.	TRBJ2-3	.	CASSLSWGLTDTQYF	TGTGCCAGCAGCTTAAGCTGGGGCCTCACAGATACGCAGTATTTT
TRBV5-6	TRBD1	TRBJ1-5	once	CASSPTGGLGNQPQHF	TGTGCCAGCAGCCCGACAGGGGGCCTGGGCAATCAGCCCCAGCATTTT
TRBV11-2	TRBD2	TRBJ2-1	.	CASSLVGGLGNEQFF	TGTGCCAGCAGCCTCGTAGGGGGACTAGGCAATGAGCAGTTCTTC
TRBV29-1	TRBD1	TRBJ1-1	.	CSASRVGGPGAFF	TGCAGCGCCTCCAGGGTAGGGGGCCCGGGAGCTTTCTTT
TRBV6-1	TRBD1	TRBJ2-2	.	CASSEWQGARRNTGELFF	TGTGCCAGCAGTGAATGGCAGGGGGCGCGCCGGAACACCGGGGAGCTGTTTTTT
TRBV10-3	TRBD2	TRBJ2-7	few	CAISESPASGRSYEQYF	TGTGCCATCAGTGAGTCCCCAGCTAGCGGGCGCTCCTACGAGCAGTACTTC
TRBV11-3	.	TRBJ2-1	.	CASSDRTSRWNNEQFF	TGTGCCAGCAGCGATCGGACATCCAGGTGGAACAATGAGCAGTTCTTC
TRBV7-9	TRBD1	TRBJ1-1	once	CASSQTDREAFF	TGTGCCAGCAGCCAAACGGACAGGGAAGCTTTCTTT
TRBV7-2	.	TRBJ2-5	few	CASSLGNSQETQYF	TGTGCCAGCAGCTTAGGGAACAGCCAAGAGACCCAGTACTTC
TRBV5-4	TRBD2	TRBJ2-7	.	CASSILGRDNEQYF	TGTGCCAGCAGCATCCTCGGGAGGGATAACGAGCAGTACTTC
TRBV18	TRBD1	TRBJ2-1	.	CASSPQGQLYNEQFF	TGTGCCAGCTCACCCCAGGGACAGCTATACAATGAGCAGTTCTTC
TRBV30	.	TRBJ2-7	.	CASHLGYEQYF	TGTGCCTCGCACCTAGGCTACGAGCAGTACTTC
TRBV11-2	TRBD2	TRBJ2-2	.	CASTRRGGRGDTGELFF	TGTGCCAGCACCAGAAGGGGCGGGAGGGGGGACACCGGGGAGCTGTTTTTT
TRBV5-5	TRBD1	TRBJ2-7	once	CASSLVGDRTSYEQYF	TGTGCCAGCAGCTTGGTAGGGGACAGGACCTCCTACGAGCAGTACTTC
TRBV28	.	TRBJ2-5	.	CASSSLAETQYF	TGTGCCAGCAGTTCACTAGCAGAGACCCAGTACTTC
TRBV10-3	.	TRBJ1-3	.	CATRPGGPSGNTIYF	TGTGCCACCAGGCCGGGGGGCCCCTCTGGAAACACCATATATTTT
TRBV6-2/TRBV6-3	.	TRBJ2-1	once	CASSYGQNNEQFF	TGTGCCAGCAGTTACGGGCAAAACAATGAGCAGTTCTTC
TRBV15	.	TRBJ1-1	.	CATSRNRGGITEAFF	TGTGCCACCAGCAGAAATAGGGGCGGAATCACTGAAGCTTTCTTT
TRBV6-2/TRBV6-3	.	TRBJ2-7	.	CASSFQGRELYEQYF	TGTGCCAGCAGCTTCCAAGGACGGGAGCTGTACGAGCAGTACTTC
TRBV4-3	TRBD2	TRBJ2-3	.	CASSQGVAGEVDTQYF	TGCGCCAGCAGCCAGGGGGTAGCGGGAGAGGTAGATACGCAGTATTTT
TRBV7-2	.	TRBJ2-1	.	CASSPWVADNEQFF	TGTGCCAGCAGCCCCTGGGTAGCGGATAATGAGCAGTTCTTC
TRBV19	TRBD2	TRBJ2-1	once	CASTPGGSNYNEQFF	TGTGCCAGTACCCCAGGCGGGAGTAACTACAATGAGCAGTTCTTC
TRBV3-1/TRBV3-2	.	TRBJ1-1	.	CASSPRTDQNTEAFF	TGTGCCAGCAGCCCCCGGACAGACCAGAACACTGAAGCTTTCTTT
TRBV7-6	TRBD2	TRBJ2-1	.	CASSPTGTSGSGQFF	TGTGCCAGCAGCCCAACCGGGACTAGCGGGAGCGGACAGTTCTTC
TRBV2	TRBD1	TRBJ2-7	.	CASSLLPGTGAYEQYF	TGTGCCAGCAGTCTACTGCCCGGGACAGGGGCCTACGAGCAGTACTTC
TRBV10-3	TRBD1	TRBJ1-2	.	CAISQGVQDGYTF	TGTGCCATCAGTCAGGGGGTACAGGATGGCTACACCTTC
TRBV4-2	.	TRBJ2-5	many	CASSQDNRDATQYF	TGTGCCAGCAGCCAAGATAACAGGGATGCGACCCAGTACTTC
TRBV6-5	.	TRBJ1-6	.	CASKENNSPLHF	TGTGCCAGCAAAGAGAATAATTCACCCCTCCACTTT
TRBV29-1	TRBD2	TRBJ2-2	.	CSVLAGEGTGELFF	TGCAGCGTTTTAGCGGGAGAGGGAACCGGGGAGCTGTTTTTT
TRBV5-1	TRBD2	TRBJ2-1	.	CASSGGVPGGPLKEQFF	TGCGCCAGCAGTGGGGGGGTACCGGGAGGTCCCCTCAAGGAGCAGTTCTTC
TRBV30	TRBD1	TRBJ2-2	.	CAWRSPDRETGELFF	TGTGCCTGGAGATCTCCGGACAGGGAGACCGGGGAGCTGTTTTTT
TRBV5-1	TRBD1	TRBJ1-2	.	CASSPGLRGGDGYTF	TGCGCCAGCAGCCCCGGTTTAAGAGGGGGCGATGGCTACACCTTC
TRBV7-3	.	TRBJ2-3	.	CASSLSLLRSDTQYF	TGTGCCAGCAGCTTAAGTCTCCTGCGGTCAGATACGCAGTATTTT
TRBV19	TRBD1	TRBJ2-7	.	CASRDRGSYEQYF	TGTGCCAGTCGGGACAGGGGTTCCTACGAGCAGTACTTC
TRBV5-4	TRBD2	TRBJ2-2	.	CASSRSTSGTGGELFF	TGTGCCAGCAGCCGGTCGACTAGCGGGACTGGCGGGGAGCTGTTTTTT
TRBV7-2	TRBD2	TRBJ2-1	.	CASSLLAGSSYNEQFF	TGTGCCAGCAGTTTATTAGCGGGGAGCTCCTACAATGAGCAGTTCTTC